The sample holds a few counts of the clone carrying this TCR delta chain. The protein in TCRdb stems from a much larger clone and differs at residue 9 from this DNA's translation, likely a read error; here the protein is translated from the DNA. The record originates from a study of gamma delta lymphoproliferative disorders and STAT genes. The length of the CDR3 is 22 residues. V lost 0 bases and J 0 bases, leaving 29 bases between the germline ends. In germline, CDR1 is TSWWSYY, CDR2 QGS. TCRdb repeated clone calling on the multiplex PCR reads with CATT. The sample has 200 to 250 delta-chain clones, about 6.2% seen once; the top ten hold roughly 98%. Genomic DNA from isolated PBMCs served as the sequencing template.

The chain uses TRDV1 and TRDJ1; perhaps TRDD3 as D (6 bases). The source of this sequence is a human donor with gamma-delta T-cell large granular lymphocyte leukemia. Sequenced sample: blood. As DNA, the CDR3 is TGTGCTCTTGGGGAACTGGCTCCTATAGTGAATCACTGGGAAACTTACACCGATAAACTCATCTTT. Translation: CALGELAPIVNHWETYTDKLIF.